The following is a TCR beta chain sequence with its context. The germline gives CDR1 LGHDT, CDR2 YNNKEL (reference sequence). With V trimmed by 5 bases and J by 0 bases, 3 bases remained unmatched. The CDR3 is 15 residues long. This entry belongs to a study of blood T cell repertoires in COVID-19. Assay used: immunoSEQ multiplex PCR; TCRdb lists only in-frame clones, some missing. The table shows around 220,000 clones, with 85% to 90% occurring only once. Material: peripheral blood. The source is a woman aged 45-60 years with acute or convalescent COVID-19. The chain employs TRBV3-1 (or the pseudogene TRBV3-2) and TRBJ1-3, with 8 bases aligning to TRBD1. CDR3 sequence: CASSYTGGSGNTIYF. The CDR3 DNA sequence: TGTGCCAGCAGCTACACAGGGGGCTCTGGAAACACCATATATTTT.